There are many counts of the clone carrying this T cell receptor (beta chain). One entry per CDR3 protein results from TCRdb running MiXCR on the RT-PCR reads. Among about 680,000 distinct CDR3 sequences listed, 14% were seen once. The sequenced sample was memory CD4+ T cells from blood. This TCR was sampled from a female donor in good health, serving as a healthy control.

The CDR3 loop is CASSRSESNQPQHF. The DNA for the CDR3 is TGTGCCAGTAGCCGGTCCGAAAGCAATCAGCCCCAGCATTTT. The V and J genes are TRBV12-3 or TRBV12-4 and TRBJ1-5; D remains unclear. The CDR3 extends over 14 amino acids. The V gene lost 9 bases and the J gene lost 1 base, with 13 bases spanning the gap.